The clone carrying this T cell receptor (beta chain) was observed a few times. With 5 bases clipped from V and 5 bases from J, the junction kept 9 bases outside the gene matches. The CDR3 contains 16 residues. Germline CDR1 SSHAT, CDR2 FNYEAQ (reference sequence). TCRdb fed the RT-PCR reads into MiXCR, producing one record per CDR3 protein. The table includes 300,000 to 350,000 distinct CDR3 sequences, around a fifth detected once. This specimen belongs to a study of response to subunit inactivated influenza vaccine. The specimen was PBMCs from blood, collected approximately 20 months after vaccination. The receptor was isolated from a man aged 50 to 75 who received an inactivated influenza vaccine. The chain links TRBV7-7 to TRBJ2-3; 11 bases are shared with TRBD2. The CDR3 sequence: CASSPLAGGPLDTQYF. The CDR3 region has the DNA TGTGCCAGCAGCCCCTTAGCGGGAGGGCCGCTAGATACGCAGTATTTT.